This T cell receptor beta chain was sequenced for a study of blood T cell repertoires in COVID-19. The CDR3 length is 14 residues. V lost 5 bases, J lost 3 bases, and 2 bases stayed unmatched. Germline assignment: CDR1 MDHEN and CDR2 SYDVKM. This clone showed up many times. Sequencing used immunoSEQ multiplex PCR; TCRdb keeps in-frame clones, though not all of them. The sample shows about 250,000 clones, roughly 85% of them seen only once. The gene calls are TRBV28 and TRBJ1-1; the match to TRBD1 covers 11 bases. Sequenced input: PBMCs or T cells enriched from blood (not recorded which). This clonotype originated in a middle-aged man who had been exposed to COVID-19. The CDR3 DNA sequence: TGTGCCAGCAGTCCGGGACAGGGGGACACTGAAGCTTTCTTT. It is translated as CASSPGQGDTEAFF.